These 27 T cell receptor beta chains originate from one sample sequenced in a study of blood T cell repertoires in COVID-19. The protocol was immunoSEQ multiplex PCR, while the TCRdb copy is restricted to in-frame clones and leaves out a portion. The table shows some 45,000 clones, with 70% to 80% occurring only once. The sequenced sample consisted of peripheral blood. These receptors were collected from a man between 70 and 80 years old with acute or convalescent COVID-19.

V gene TRBV11-2 combines with J gene TRBJ2-4, with 15 bases matching TRBD2. Germline assignment: CDR1 SGHAT and CDR2 FQNNGV. Losses at the gene ends were 0 bases for V and 1 base for J; bases not matched to a gene: 7. The CDR3 length is 20 residues. CDR3 in DNA: TGTGCCAGCAGCTTAGATGGACTAGCGGGGGGGCGTGTCGCCAAAAACATTCAGTACTTC. Translation gives CASSLDGLAGGRVAKNIQYF.

The CDR3 coding sequence is TGTGCCAGCAGCGCAGAGGCAGGGGATCCCTTTAGCAATCAGCCCCAGCATTTT. Translation: CASSAEAGDPFSNQPQHF. This chain links TRBV21-1 with TRBJ1-5; TRBD1 is the table's D call and was not checked against the DNA. TRBV21-1 is flagged as a pseudogene. The CDR3 loop spans 18 amino acids.

This clone was seen a few times. CDR3 sequence: CASSPVGGTGANEQYF. The DNA of the CDR3 is TGTGCCAGCAGCCCAGTCGGGGGGACAGGAGCTAACGAGCAGTACTTC. The rearrangement uses TRBV11-2 and TRBJ2-7, with D possibly being TRBD1 (8 bases). The V end was cut by 5 bases, the J end by 5 bases, with 22 bases between. This CDR3 region has 16 residues. Germline loops: CDR1 SGHAT, CDR2 FQNNGV.

V is TRBV19 and J is TRBJ2-1; 7 nucleotides align to TRBD1. J was trimmed by 8 bases and V by 9 bases; bases with no gene match: 10. Germline CDR1 and CDR2: LNHDA and SQIVND (reference sequence). There are 13 residues in the CDR3. The CDR3 nucleotides are TGTGCCAGCCGGGACAGTTCAGGCGATGAGCAGTTCTTC. The encoded protein is CASRDSSGDEQFF.

The rearrangement uses TRBV7-2 and TRBJ1-2; 9 bases are a match to TRBD1. The V gene end was trimmed by 5 bases and the J gene end by 5 bases; junction bases not matched to a gene: 6. This CDR3 comprises 14 residues. In germline, CDR1 is SGHTA, CDR2 FQGNSA. The CDR3 spells CASSHRGLGYGYTF. The DNA of the CDR3 is TGTGCCAGCAGCCACAGGGGGCTCGGGTATGGCTACACCTTC.

The rearrangement uses TRBV18 and TRBJ1-1; a possible D gene is TRBD1 (6 bases). Germline V gene sequence: CDR1 KGHSH, CDR2 LQKENI. The CDR3 is made up of 13 amino acids. Trimming left V 6 bases short and J 5 bases short, with 13 bases between. The CDR3 region has the DNA TGTGCCAGCTCCTTACAGGGTCTTACTGAAGCTTTCTTT. Its translation is CASSLQGLTEAFF.

The V gene is TRBV6-5, the J gene TRBJ1-2, with TRBD1 as a possible D gene (6 bases). The CDR3 runs 13 residues. The V gene lost 2 bases and the J gene lost 6 bases, with 10 bases spanning the gap. CDR1 is MNHEY and CDR2 is SVGAGI in the germline V gene. The CDR3 sequence: CASSYRTGHGYTF. The CDR3 bases are TGTGCCAGCAGTTACCGCACAGGGCATGGCTACACCTTC.

V is TRBV4-2 and J is TRBJ1-5; 10 nucleotides agree with TRBD1. V dropped 5 bases and J dropped 3; count of bases not matched to a gene: 4. The germline gives CDR1 LGHNA, CDR2 YNFKEQ. This CDR3 has 15 residues. This CDR3 reads CASSLGQGPNQPQHF. The CDR3 nucleotides read TGTGCCAGCAGCTTGGGACAGGGGCCCAATCAGCCCCAGCATTTT.

The genes are TRBV4-3 and TRBJ1-5, with a weak D call TRBD1 (5 bases). The V gene lost 1 base and the J gene lost 1 base, with 8 bases spanning the gap. The germline CDR1 and CDR2 sequences are LGHNA and YSLEER. This CDR3 region has 15 residues. This CDR3 is CASSQGKGSNQPQHF. The CDR3 nucleotides are TGCGCCAGCAGCCAAGGGAAGGGGAGCAATCAGCCCCAGCATTTT.

The chain uses TRBV5-1 and TRBJ1-1; no reliable D call. The CDR3 is 15 residues long. Between the trimmed V and J ends, which lost 4 bases and 1 base, there was a span of 14 bases. Germline V gives CDR1 SGHRS, CDR2 YFSETQ. This CDR3 reads CASSLTDISNTEAFF. CDR3 nucleotide sequence: TGCGCCAGCAGCCTAACAGATATTTCGAACACTGAAGCTTTCTTT. The full variable domain, completed using reference TRBV5-1 and TRBJ1-1, is KAGVTQTPRYLIKTRGQQVTLSCSPISGHRSVSWYQQTPGQGLQFLFEYFSETQRNKGNFPGRFSGRQFSNSRSEMNVSTLELGDSALYLCASSLTDISNTEAFFGQGTRLTVV.

CDR3 sequence: CASSIQRGTGREDGYTF. The CDR3 nucleotides are TGTGCCAGTAGTATCCAGCGGGGGACAGGGAGAGAGGATGGCTACACCTTC. This rearrangement joins TRBV19 to TRBJ1-2; 9 nucleotides agree with TRBD1. This CDR3 spans 17 amino acids. The ends lost 3 bases at V and 6 bases at J; junction bases unmatched: 14. The germline gives CDR1 LNHDA, CDR2 SQIVND (reference sequence). Full variable domain (missing parts from reference TRBV19 and TRBJ1-2): DGGITQSPKYLFRKEGQNVTLSCEQNLNHDAMYWYRQDPGQGLRLIYYSQIVNDFQKGDIAEGYSVSREKKESFPLTVTSAQKNPTAFYLCASSIQRGTGREDGYTFGSGTRLTVV.

This chain uses TRBV28 with TRBJ1-4, with no clear D. There are 14 residues in the CDR3. Trimming removed 7 bases from V and 3 bases from J, with 12 bases in between. Looked up from germline, CDR1 is MDHEN and CDR2 is SYDVKM. The CDR3 region is CASNGGYSNEKLFF. The CDR3 nucleotides are TGTGCCAGCAACGGAGGGTATTCTAATGAAAAACTGTTTTTT.

A single count supports this clone. J is TRBJ1-1 and V is TRBV6-5; no reliable D call. The V end was cut by 5 bases, the J end by 5 bases, with 15 bases between. CDR3 length: 14 amino acids. Germline lookup yields CDR1 MNHEY and CDR2 SVGAGI. CDR3 amino acids: CASSPRGRGTEAFF. The CDR3 nucleotides read TGTGCCAGCAGTCCCCGCGGCAGAGGGACTGAAGCTTTCTTT.

The chain uses TRBV7-2 and TRBJ2-2, with 7 positions matching TRBD1. Germline V CDR1 and CDR2: SGHTA, FQGNSA. Germline trimming cut 8 bases from V and 4 bases from J; bases unmatched to any gene: 16. This CDR3 is built from 17 residues. CDR3: CASDRQGRALGTGELFF. CDR3 in DNA: TGTGCCAGCGACCGACAGGGAAGGGCCCTTGGCACCGGGGAGCTGTTTTTT.

The chain uses TRBV28 and TRBJ1-5; perhaps TRBD1 as D (5 bases). There are 14 residues in the CDR3. V lost 1 base, J lost 3 bases, and 7 bases lay in between. The V gene's germline CDR1 is MDHEN and CDR2 SYDVKM. The CDR3 nucleotides are TGTGCCAGCAGTTTATTGACAGACAATCAGCCCCAGCATTTT. Encoded protein: CASSLLTDNQPQHF.

The CDR3 DNA reads TGTGCCAGCTCTCGGACAGGGGGAACTTCACCCCTCCACTTT. Translated: CASSRTGGTSPLHF. The chain links TRBV18 to TRBJ1-6; 10 bases are a match to TRBD1. CDR1 is KGHSH and CDR2 is LQKENI in the germline V gene. With 6 bases clipped from V and 9 bases from J, the junction kept 5 bases outside the gene matches. CDR3 length equals 14 residues. Full variable domain (remainder filled in from reference TRBV18 and TRBJ1-6): NAGVMQNPRHLVRRRGQEARLRCSPMKGHSHVYWYRQLPEEGLKFMVYLQKENIIDESGMPKERFSAEFPKEGPSILRIQQVVRGDSAAYFCASSRTGGTSPLHFGNGTRLTVT.

This clone showed up just a few times. The chain is built from TRBV9 and TRBJ2-7; no reliable D call. V was shortened by 3 bases and J by 1 base, with 2 bases between the two germline ends. CDR3 size: 11 residues. Germline CDR1 is SGDLS and CDR2 is YYNGEE. CDR3: CASSASYEQYF. CDR3 nucleotide sequence: TGTGCCAGCAGCGCTTCCTACGAGCAGTACTTC.

This chain joins TRBV10-3 and TRBJ1-2, with a tentative D call TRBD1 (5 bases). Germline V CDR1 and CDR2: ENHRY, SYGVKD. The CDR3 covers 15 residues. Trimming stripped 0 bases from V and 0 bases from J, with 8 bases between. The CDR3 here is CAISESTVTNYGYTF. The CDR3 DNA sequence: TGTGCCATCAGTGAGTCGACAGTCACTAACTATGGCTACACCTTC.

The chain couples TRBV7-6 to TRBJ1-3; 7 nucleotides line up with TRBD1. In germline, CDR1 is SGHVS, CDR2 FNYEAQ. V lost 1 base and J lost 4; bases outside the gene matches: 7. The CDR3 is made up of 16 amino acids. CDR3 residues: CASSLVNRGDGNTIYF. The CDR3 nucleotides read TGTGCCAGCAGCTTAGTAAACAGGGGAGACGGAAACACCATATATTTT.

As to this clone: Additional DNA sequences in this sample encode the identical CDR3. This chain connects TRBV7-9 to TRBJ1-6; the D is unclear. In germline, CDR1 is SEHNR, CDR2 FQNEAQ (reference sequence). V was shortened by 4 bases and J by 14 bases, with 12 bases between the two germline ends. CDR3 length: 12 residues. CDR3 bases: TGTGCCAGCAGCTCCAGTCTCTTAACCCTCCACTTT. Protein sequence: CASSSSLLTLHF.

V gene TRBV5-4 combines with J gene TRBJ1-4; 7 bases line up with TRBD1. J gave up 4 bases and V 3 bases, and 3 bases lay outside the gene matches. CDR1 and CDR2 (germline): SGHNT, YYREEE (reference sequence). The CDR3 is 14 residues long. CDR3 nucleotides: TGTGCCAGCAGCTCGGGACAGAATAATGAAAAACTGTTTTTT. Translation gives CASSSGQNNEKLFF.

The rearrangement uses TRBV12-5 and TRBJ2-7; no firm D call. Germline lookup yields CDR1 LGHNT and CDR2 FRNRAP. V lost 7 bases and J lost 1, with 8 bases in between. There are 12 residues in the CDR3. In DNA form, the CDR3 reads TGTGCTAGTGCCCAGGTTTCCTACGAGCAGTACTTC. Its protein product is CASAQVSYEQYF. Full variable domain (outside the CDR3, taken from reference TRBV12-5 and TRBJ2-7): DARVTQTPRHKVTEMGQEVTMRCQPILGHNTVFWYRQTMMQGLELLAYFRNRAPLDDSGMPKDRFSAEMPDATLATLKIQPSEPRDSAVYFCASAQVSYEQYFGPGTRLTVT.

J is TRBJ1-5 and V is TRBV6-2 or TRBV6-3; D gene unclear. Germline loops: CDR1 MNHEY, CDR2 SVGEGT. There are 13 residues in the CDR3. The V end lost 0 bases, the J end lost 5 bases, and 5 bases lay between the germline ends. This CDR3 reads CASSYSRDQPQHF. The CDR3 DNA reads as TGTGCCAGCAGTTACTCGAGAGATCAGCCCCAGCATTTT.

This chain links TRBV6-2 or TRBV6-3 with TRBJ1-5; 8 nucleotides line up with TRBD1. The CDR3 totals 18 residues. Trimming removed 2 bases from V and 7 bases from J; junction bases left unmatched: 16. Germline assignment: CDR1 MNHEY and CDR2 SVGEGT. The CDR3 DNA is TGTGCCAGCAGTTACGGAAGGCATCCAGGGGGCTTCGGCCAGCCCCAGCATTTT. Amino acids: CASSYGRHPGGFGQPQHF.

In its sample, this clone was seen a few times. The rearrangement links TRBV7-2 to TRBJ2-5; 9 bases are a match to TRBD1. The CDR3 has 15 residues. With 5 bases clipped from V and 5 bases from J, the junction kept 9 bases outside the gene matches. Germline lookup yields CDR1 SGHTA and CDR2 FQGNSA. CDR3 in DNA: TGTGCCAGCAGCCTTCCGGGACAGGGTGGGGAGACCCAGTACTTC. Encoded protein: CASSLPGQGGETQYF.

The V call is TRBV30, the J call TRBJ2-5; 11 bases map to TRBD1. CDR3 length: 15 amino acids. In germline, CDR1 is GTSNPN, CDR2 SVGIG (reference sequence). Trimming took 3 bases from V and 5 from J; bases not matched to a gene: 8. CDR3 sequence (DNA): TGTGCCTGGAGCGGGGGGGACAGGGGGTATGAGACCCAGTACTTC. This encodes CAWSGGDRGYETQYF.

This chain uses TRBV7-6 with TRBJ2-2, with TRBD2 identical over 14 bases. V trimming: 5 bases; J trimming: 1 base; junction bases outside the gene matches: 9. CDR1 and CDR2 from the germline V gene are SGHVS and FNYEAQ. CDR3 size: 19 residues. CDR3 sequence: CASSPMTSGGALNTGELFF. Written as DNA, the CDR3 is TGTGCCAGCAGCCCAATGACTAGCGGGGGGGCCCTGAACACCGGGGAGCTGTTTTTT.